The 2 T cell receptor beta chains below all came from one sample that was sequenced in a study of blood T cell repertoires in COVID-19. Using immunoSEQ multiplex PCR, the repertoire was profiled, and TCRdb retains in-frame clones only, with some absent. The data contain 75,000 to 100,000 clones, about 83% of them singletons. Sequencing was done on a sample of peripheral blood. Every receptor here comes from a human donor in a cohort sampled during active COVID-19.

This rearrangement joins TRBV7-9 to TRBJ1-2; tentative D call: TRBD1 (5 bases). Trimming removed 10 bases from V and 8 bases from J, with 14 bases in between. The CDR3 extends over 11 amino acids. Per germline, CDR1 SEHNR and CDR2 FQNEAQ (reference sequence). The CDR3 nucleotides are TGTGCCATTAGAGGTGGGGCCGGCTACACCTTC. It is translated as CAIRGGAGYTF.

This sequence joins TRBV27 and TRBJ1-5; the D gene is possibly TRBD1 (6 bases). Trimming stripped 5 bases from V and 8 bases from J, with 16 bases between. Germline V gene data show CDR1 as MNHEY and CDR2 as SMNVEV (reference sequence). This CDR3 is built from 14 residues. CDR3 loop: CASSLTNRVKPQHF. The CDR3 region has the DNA TGTGCCAGCAGTCTGACAAACAGGGTCAAGCCCCAGCATTTT.